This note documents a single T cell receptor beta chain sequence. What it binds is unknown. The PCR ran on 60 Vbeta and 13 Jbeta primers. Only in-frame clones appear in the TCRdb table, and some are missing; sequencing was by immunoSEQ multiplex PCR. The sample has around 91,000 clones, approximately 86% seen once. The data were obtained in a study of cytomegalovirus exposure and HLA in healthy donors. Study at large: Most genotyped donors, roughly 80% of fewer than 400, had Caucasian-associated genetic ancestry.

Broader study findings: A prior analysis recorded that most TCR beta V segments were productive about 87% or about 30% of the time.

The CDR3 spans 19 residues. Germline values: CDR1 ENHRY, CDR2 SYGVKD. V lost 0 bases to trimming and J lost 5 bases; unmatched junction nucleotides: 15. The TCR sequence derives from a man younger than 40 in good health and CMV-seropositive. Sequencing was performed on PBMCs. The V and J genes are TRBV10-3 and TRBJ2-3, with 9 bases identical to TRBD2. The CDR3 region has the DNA TGTGCCATCAGTGAGTCGATTGGCGGGAGGGCTCGGTTAAAAGATACGCAGTATTTT. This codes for CAISESIGGRARLKDTQYF.